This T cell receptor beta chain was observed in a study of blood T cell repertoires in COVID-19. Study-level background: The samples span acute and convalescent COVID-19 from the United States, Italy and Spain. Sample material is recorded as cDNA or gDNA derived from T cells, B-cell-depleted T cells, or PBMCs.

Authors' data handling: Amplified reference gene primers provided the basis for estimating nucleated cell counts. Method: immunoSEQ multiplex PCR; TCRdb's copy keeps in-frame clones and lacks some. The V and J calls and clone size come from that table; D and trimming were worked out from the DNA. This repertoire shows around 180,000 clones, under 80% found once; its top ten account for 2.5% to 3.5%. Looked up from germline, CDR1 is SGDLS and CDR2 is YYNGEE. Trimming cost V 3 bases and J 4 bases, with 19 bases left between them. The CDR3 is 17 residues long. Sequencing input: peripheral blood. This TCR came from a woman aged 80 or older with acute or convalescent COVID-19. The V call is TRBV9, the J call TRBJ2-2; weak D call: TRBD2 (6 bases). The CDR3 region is CASSGGGGSVSTGELFF. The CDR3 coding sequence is TGTGCCAGCAGCGGCGGTGGGGGGTCGGTAAGCACCGGGGAGCTGTTTTTT.